A selection of T cell receptor beta chains follows, all from one sample in a study of PD-1 blockade in classical Hodgkin lymphoma. Libraries were prepared by immunoSEQ multiplex PCR; TCRdb keeps only in-frame clonotypes and omits some of them. The data show tens of thousands of clones, about 90% seen once. The sample consisted of peripheral blood mononuclear cells (PBMCs), taken before the fourth cycle of nivolumab. These receptor sequences come from a human donor with classical Hodgkin lymphoma. Each CDR3 is given with its conserved first and last residue. A D gene is named only where the DNA matches it firmly. Not every row has a clone size; where given, it reads once, few, many or a size class.

abundance | j_gene | v_gene | d_gene | CDR3nt | CDR3aa
. | TRBJ1-3 | TRBV7-9 | TRBD1 | TGTGCCAGCAGCCAAGGGACAGACTCTGGAAACACCATATATTTT | CASSQGTDSGNTIYF
. | TRBJ2-3 | TRBV6-5 | . | TGTGCCAGCAGTTACAAAGACACAGATACGCAGTATTTT | CASSYKDTDTQYF
. | TRBJ2-3 | TRBV5-4 | TRBD2 | TGTGCCAGCAGCTTGCGGGGGACTACCATCCCGCAGTATTTT | CASSLRGTTIPQYF
once | TRBJ2-3 | TRBV2 | . | TGTGCCAGCAGTGAAAGGCTAGCTGTAGATACGCAGTATTTT | CASSERLAVDTQYF
. | TRBJ2-3 | TRBV9 | . | TGTGCCAGCAGCCCCCAACCAGATACGCAGTATTTT | CASSPQPDTQYF
. | TRBJ1-2 | TRBV10-3 | . | TGTGCCATCAGTGAAATTGACAGAGACTATGGCTACACCTTC | CAISEIDRDYGYTF
. | TRBJ1-2 | TRBV5-6 | TRBD1 | TGTGCCAGCAGCTTGGCCCCCCAGGGGGCTGAAGGCTACACCTTC | CASSLAPQGAEGYTF
once | TRBJ1-2 | TRBV7-9 | TRBD1 | TGTGCCAGCAGTAGCTGTGACAGGGGAGGAAACTATGGCTACACCTTC | CASSSCDRGGNYGYTF
. | TRBJ2-7 | TRBV4-2 | . | TGTGCCAGCAGCCAAGATACCAGCTCCTACGAGCAGTACTTC | CASSQDTSSYEQYF
. | TRBJ1-1 | TRBV28 | . | TGTGCCAGCAGTTTAGGCAGCCGAGCTTTCTTT | CASSLGSRAFF
. | TRBJ1-1 | TRBV6-5 | TRBD1 | TGTGCCAGCAGTTGGACAGGACGCACTGAAGCTTTCTTT | CASSWTGRTEAFF
. | TRBJ1-1 | TRBV21-1 | . | TGTGCCAGCTTCAACACAAGGAAAGACATCTTCGACACTGAAGCTTTCTTT | CASFNTRKDIFDTEAFF
. | TRBJ1-2 | TRBV27 | . | TGTGCCAGCGGCTACCCCCTCTATGGCTACACCTTC | CASGYPLYGYTF
. | TRBJ1-3 | TRBV19 | . | TGTGCCAGTAGTCCCCGACAGAACTCGGGAAACACCATATATTTT | CASSPRQNSGNTIYF
. | TRBJ2-3 | TRBV19 | . | TGTGCCAGTAGTATAATGCAGGATACGCAGTATTTT | CASSIMQDTQYF
. | TRBJ2-2 | TRBV9 | . | TGTGCCAGCAGCGTATCGAACACCGGGGAGCTGTTTTTT | CASSVSNTGELFF
. | TRBJ1-1 | TRBV7-9 | . | TGTGCCAGCAGCCCAACGCAGGGTGCTTCTGAAGCTTTCTTT | CASSPTQGASEAFF
. | TRBJ2-5 | TRBV2 | TRBD2 | TGTGCCAGCCAATTGCGGGGGGCCGGCGAGACCCAGTACTTC | CASQLRGAGETQYF
. | TRBJ1-6 | TRBV29-1 | . | TGCCCTTCGGGGGGGCAATTCAATTCACCCCTCCACTTT | CPSGGQFNSPLHF
. | TRBJ2-7 | TRBV9 | . | TGTGCCAGCAGTGCCCGGGAGACCAACCACTACGAGCAGTACTTC | CASSARETNHYEQYF
. | TRBJ2-7 | TRBV7-6 | TRBD1 | TGTGCCAGCAGCCCCAGACAGGGCCTACAGTCCTACGAGCAGTACTTC | CASSPRQGLQSYEQYF
. | TRBJ1-2 | TRBV5-1 | TRBD1 | TGCGCCAGCAGCGTGGGACAGTACTATGGCTACACCTTC | CASSVGQYYGYTF
. | TRBJ2-3 | TRBV28 | . | TGTGCCAGCAGCCAGCGGTTTAGGTGGGACACAGATACGCAGTATTTT | CASSQRFRWDTDTQYF
. | TRBJ2-4 | TRBV28 | . | TGTGCCAGCAGTTGGGGCTGGCTAGCCAAAAACATTCAGTACTTC | CASSWGWLAKNIQYF
. | TRBJ2-1 | TRBV7-6 | . | TGTGCCAGCTCCGACCGTGCCGAGAACCTGAATGAGCAGTTCTTC | CASSDRAENLNEQFF
. | TRBJ2-1 | TRBV2 | TRBD2 | TGTGCCAGCAGTGAAGAGCGGGGGGGCCAAGGTGGCAATGAGCAGTTCTTC | CASSEERGGQGGNEQFF
. | TRBJ2-2 | TRBV11-2 | . | TGTGCCAGCAGCCACTCAACCCTGGGCACCGGGGAGCTGTTTTTT | CASSHSTLGTGELFF
. | TRBJ1-5 | TRBV30 | . | TGTGCCTGGAGTTTTGGTGTGAATCAGCCCCAGCATTTT | CAWSFGVNQPQHF
. | TRBJ2-7 | TRBV29-1 | TRBD1 | TGCAGCGTTGAGTCCCGGGACAGGGTCTACGAGCAGTACTTC | CSVESRDRVYEQYF
. | TRBJ2-7 | TRBV5-6 | . | TGTGCCAGCAGCTATGGGGGAAATCCCCCCTACGAGCAGTACTTC | CASSYGGNPPYEQYF
. | TRBJ1-4 | TRBV7-9 | TRBD1 | TGTGCCAGCAGCTCGGGACAGAGATATGAAAAACTGTTTTTT | CASSSGQRYEKLFF
. | TRBJ2-3 | TRBV7-2 | TRBD2 | TGTGCCAGCAGCTTATCGGGGGGTACGCAGTATTTT | CASSLSGGTQYF
. | TRBJ2-2 | TRBV27 | . | TGTGCCAGCAGTTTAGGCAGGTCTGACACCGGGGAGCTGTTTTTT | CASSLGRSDTGELFF
. | TRBJ1-1 | TRBV2 | . | TGTGCCAGCAGTGAACAGGGAGTTTCTGAAGCTTTCTTT | CASSEQGVSEAFF
. | TRBJ1-1 | TRBV6-5 | . | TGTGCCAGCAGTGAAGTAGCTTTCTTT | CASSEVAFF
. | TRBJ2-2 | TRBV11-2 | . | TGTGCCAGCAGCCAGTATGGGGGCGGGAGAACCGGGGAGCTGTTTTTT | CASSQYGGGRTGELFF
. | TRBJ1-5 | TRBV7-9 | . | TGTGCCAGCAGCTTAGTGGGAGATAATCAGCCCCAGCATTTT | CASSLVGDNQPQHF
once | TRBJ2-5 | TRBV19 | . | TGTGCCAGTAGTATTGAGGGTGTCCAGTACTTC | CASSIEGVQYF
. | TRBJ1-1 | TRBV6-1 | . | TGTGCCAGCAGTGAATTCTCAAGGGGCACTGAAGCTTTCTTT | CASSEFSRGTEAFF
. | TRBJ1-5 | TRBV6-5 | . | TGTGCCAGCGGAGACAGGTTTAATCAGCCCCAGCATTTT | CASGDRFNQPQHF
. | TRBJ1-4 | TRBV19 | . | TGTGCCAGTACCCGGGCGGATAGTGAAAAACTGTTTTTT | CASTRADSEKLFF
. | TRBJ2-1 | TRBV10-1 | . | TGCGCCAGCAGTGAGTCGAATTTGCGGAATGAGCAGTTCTTC | CASSESNLRNEQFF